The clone carrying this T cell receptor (beta chain) was detected only a few times. Trimming left V 6 bases short and J 8 bases short, with 10 bases between. This CDR3 comprises 11 residues. Germline-derived CDR1 and CDR2 are MDHEN and SYDVKM. The data were obtained in a study of T cell changes during pregnancy in multiple sclerosis. Here immunoSEQ multiplex PCR was the method, and the copy in TCRdb shows in-frame clones only, minus some. The table includes more than 40,000 clones, roughly 88% detected once. The chain links TRBV28 to TRBJ1-1, with D possibly matching TRBD1 (5 bases). Source: peripheral blood, taken in the first trimester of pregnancy. The receptor was derived from a female donor in good health, enrolled as a control in a pregnancy study. In DNA form, the CDR3 reads TGTGCCAGCAGACATACAGGAGAAGCTTTCTTT. It translates to CASRHTGEAFF. The whole variable domain, filled in from reference TRBV28 and TRBJ1-1, reads DVKVTQSSRYLVKRTGEKVFLECVQDMDHENMFWYRQDPGLGLRLIYFSYDVKMKEKGDIPEGYSVSREKKERFSLILESASTNQTSMYLCASRHTGEAFFGQGTRLTVV.